These 6 T cell receptor beta chains were sequenced from one sample in a study of vaccination and CD4 T cells after COVID-19 (dated by TCRdb to about 2022). Library construction relied on PCR. Sequencing used an Illumina iSeq 100. DNA from cultured CD4+ T cells was subjected to TCR sequencing with the Oncomine TCR Beta short-read assay at the Johns Hopkins FTIC core. TCRdb passed the public sequencing reads through fastp at Q25 and MiXCR, retaining productive beta sequences. Records with the same CDR3 protein are collapsed into one entry carrying the most frequent genes and DNA. The sample table shows 15,000 to 20,000 distinct CDR3 sequences, and about 53% are seen once. The ten largest clones capture around 30% of the sample. Antigen specificity for these receptors is unknown. According to the study, the label for this sample's treatment or condition signals: approximately nine-day PBMC culture with coronavirus spike peptide pools or control peptides (ViraFEST assay).

The starting material was cultured CD4+ T cells from blood, obtained after SARS-CoV-2 vaccination. The receptors here all came from a human donor with COVID-19.

V gene TRBV19 combines with J gene TRBJ2-2, with 8 nucleotides matching TRBD2. J gave up 0 bases and V 3 bases, and 6 bases lay outside the gene matches. Germline CDR1 reads LNHDA; CDR2 reads SQIVND (reference sequence). This CDR3 is 17 amino acids long. CDR3 in DNA: TGTGCCAGTAGTATCCCAGCGGGAGCTACGAACACCGGGGAGCTGTTTTTT. Translated: CASSIPAGATNTGELFF.

This clonotype has a handful of counts. The gene calls are TRBV19 and TRBJ1-2; D not certain. Trimming stripped 0 bases from V and 5 bases from J, with 1 base between. CDR3 size: 11 residues. Germline CDR1 and CDR2: LNHDA and SQIVND (reference sequence). Here the CDR3 DNA reads TGTGCCAGTAGTATAGATTATGGCTACACCTTC. Protein sequence: CASSIDYGYTF.

This clonotype has more than one count but fewer than ten. The CDR3 region is CSARDHQGGDEQYF. The DNA of the CDR3 is TGCAGTGCTAGAGATCACCAGGGGGGAGACGAGCAGTACTTC. The chain carries TRBV20-1 and TRBJ2-7; D is perhaps TRBD1 (7 bases). Germline V gene data show CDR1 as DFQATT and CDR2 as SNEGSKA (reference sequence). The CDR3 extends over 14 amino acids. Trimming took off 0 bases at V and 5 bases at J, with 14 bases between the two ends.

This rearrangement joins TRBV6-1 to TRBJ2-5; D not certain. There are 15 residues in the CDR3. CDR1 and CDR2 from the germline V gene are MNHNS and SASEGT. Trimming left V 0 bases short and J 5 bases short, with 13 bases between. CDR3 region: CASSEASFQVETQYF. The CDR3 nucleotides read TGTGCCAGCAGTGAAGCGTCATTCCAAGTGGAGACCCAGTACTTC.

This chain uses TRBV7-2 with TRBJ2-3, with 8 positions matching TRBD2. V dropped 0 bases and J dropped 2; count of bases not matched to a gene: 1. Germline values: CDR1 SGHTA, CDR2 FQGNSA. CDR3 size: 15 residues. The CDR3 DNA sequence: TGTGCCAGCAGCTTAGCTAGCGGGATCACAGATACGCAGTATTTT. Its translation: CASSLASGITDTQYF.

The table lists this clonotype with a few counts. This rearrangement joins TRBV10-3 to TRBJ1-5, with a tentative D call TRBD1 (5 bases). This CDR3 is built from 14 residues. The germline V gene has CDR1 ENHRY and CDR2 SYGVKD. The V gene lost 2 bases and the J gene lost 7 bases, with 12 bases spanning the gap. This CDR3 is CAISEDGGRQPQHF. In nucleotides, the CDR3 is TGTGCCATCAGTGAGGATGGGGGGAGGCAGCCCCAGCATTTT.